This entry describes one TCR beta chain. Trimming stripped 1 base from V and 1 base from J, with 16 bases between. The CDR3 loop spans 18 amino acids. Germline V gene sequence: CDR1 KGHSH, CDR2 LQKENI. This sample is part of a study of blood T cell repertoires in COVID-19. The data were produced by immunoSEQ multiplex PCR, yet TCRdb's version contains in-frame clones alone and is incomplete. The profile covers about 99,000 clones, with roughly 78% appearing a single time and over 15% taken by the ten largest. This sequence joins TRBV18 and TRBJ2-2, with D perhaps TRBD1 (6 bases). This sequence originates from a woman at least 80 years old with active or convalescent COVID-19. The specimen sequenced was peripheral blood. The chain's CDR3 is CASSPLTLPGQNTGELFF. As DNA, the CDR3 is TGTGCCAGCTCACCACTTACTCTCCCGGGACAGAACACCGGGGAGCTGTTTTTT.